The 26 T cell receptor beta chains in this list originate from one sample, sequenced in a study of blood T cell repertoires in COVID-19. Clones were read by immunoSEQ multiplex PCR, and TCRdb kept only the in-frame ones, dropping some. The sample shows 45,000 to 55,000 clones, about nine tenths of them seen only once. The source material was peripheral blood. These receptors were obtained from an elderly woman with acute or convalescent COVID-19.

The V and J genes are TRBV6-5 and TRBJ1-4; TRBD1 matches 9 bases. CDR3 size: 14 residues. Germline V gene lookup returns CDR1 MNHEY and CDR2 SVGAGI. The trim removed 7 bases at V and 6 bases at J, leaving 6 bases unmatched. CDR3 sequence reads: CASTQDRGDEKLFF. As DNA, the CDR3 is TGTGCCAGCACTCAGGACAGGGGTGATGAAAAACTGTTTTTT.

By proportion, this clone is medium-sized (0.01 to 0.1%). The chain uses TRBV6-5 and TRBJ1-2, with 8 bases lining up with TRBD1. CDR3 length: 15 amino acids. V was pared by 7 bases and J by 4 bases, with 11 bases of the junction left unmatched. CDR1 is MNHEY, CDR2 SVGAGI, per germline. The CDR3 DNA reads as TGTGCCAGCACCCTACAGACAGGGGCGACCTATGGCTACACCTTC. Translation: CASTLQTGATYGYTF.

V gene TRBV5-6 combines with J gene TRBJ1-2; no clear D gene. CDR1 and CDR2 from the germline V gene are SGHDT and YYEEEE. The V gene lost 3 bases and the J gene lost 8 bases, with 8 bases spanning the gap. The CDR3 is made up of 11 amino acids. The CDR3 region has the DNA TGTGCCAGCAGCTCGAACATGGGCTACACCTTC. Its translation: CASSSNMGYTF. Supplemented by reference TRBV5-6 and TRBJ1-2, the full variable domain reads DAGVTQSPTHLIKTRGQQVTLRCSPKSGHDTVSWYQQALGQGPQFIFQYYEEEERQRGNFPDRFSGHQFPNYSSELNVNALLLGDSALYLCASSSNMGYTFGSGTRLTVV.

J is TRBJ1-3 and V is TRBV9, with D hard to call. The germline gives CDR1 SGDLS, CDR2 YYNGEE. The CDR3 consists of 13 residues. V was shortened by 4 bases and J by 4 bases, with 9 bases between the two germline ends. The chain's CDR3 is CASSPQAGNTIYF. The CDR3 DNA follows: TGTGCCAGCAGCCCCCAGGCCGGAAACACCATATATTTT.

The chain has TRBV30 and TRBJ1-1; the D gene is possibly TRBD1 (5 bases). The V end lost 5 bases, the J end lost 1 base, and 5 bases lay between the germline ends. The CDR3 covers 11 residues. The germline gives CDR1 GTSNPN, CDR2 SVGIG (reference sequence). Here the CDR3 reads CAWGQNTEAFF. The CDR3, as DNA: TGTGCCTGGGGACAGAACACTGAAGCTTTCTTT.

The chain uses TRBV24-1 and TRBJ2-7, with a weak D call TRBD1 (5 bases). Germline-derived CDR1 and CDR2 are KGHDR and SFDVKD. V was clipped by 6 bases and J by 2 bases, with 19 bases between them. The length of the CDR3 is 16 residues. The CDR3 spells CATSPRLTGSPYEQYV. In DNA form, the CDR3 reads TGTGCCACCAGTCCAAGACTCACAGGAAGCCCCTACGAGCAGTACGTC.

DNA for the CDR3: TGCGCCAGCAGATCCGACAGGGCCAATTCCTACAATGAGCAGTTCTTC. Protein sequence: CASRSDRANSYNEQFF. The chain recombines TRBV5-1 with TRBJ2-1; 7 bases are shared with TRBD1. The CDR3 extends over 16 amino acids. Trimming at V came to 5 bases and at J to 1 base, leaving 9 bases not matched to a gene. Germline V gene data show CDR1 as SGHRS and CDR2 as YFSETQ.

This clone was recorded once. The chain couples TRBV5-1 to TRBJ2-5; 8 bases line up with TRBD1. With 4 bases clipped from V and 1 base from J, the junction kept 3 bases outside the gene matches. The CDR3 contains 14 residues. The V gene's germline CDR1 is SGHRS and CDR2 YFSETQ. The CDR3 bases are TGCGCCAGCAGCCGTGGACAGGGCCAAGAGACCCAGTACTTC. It specifies CASSRGQGQETQYF.

This sequence joins TRBV5-1 and TRBJ1-4, with D unclear. V was shortened by 0 bases and J by 7 bases, with 16 bases between the two germline ends. This CDR3 contains 16 residues. Germline V CDR1 and CDR2: SGHRS, YFSETQ. Here the CDR3 reads CASSLAGGIQREKLFF. The CDR3 nucleotides are TGCGCCAGCAGCTTGGCCGGAGGTATACAACGTGAAAAACTGTTTTTT.

The V and J genes are TRBV6-5 and TRBJ1-3, with D perhaps TRBD1 (5 bases). The CDR3 contains 12 residues. Trimming left V 6 bases short and J 9 bases short, with 12 bases between. Per the germline V gene, CDR1 is MNHEY and CDR2 is SVGAGI. The CDR3 is CASRGSQGTIYF. CDR3 DNA sequence: TGTGCCAGCAGGGGCTCCCAGGGCACCATATATTTT.

The chain joins TRBV14 to TRBJ2-1, with a tentative D call TRBD1 (6 bases). CDR3 length: 13 amino acids. Germline V CDR1 and CDR2: SGHDN, FVKESK. V was pared by 4 bases and J by 8 bases, with 12 bases between. Written as DNA, the CDR3 is TGTGCCAGCAGCCGGACACAGGGAGATGAGCAGTTCTTC. Translation gives CASSRTQGDEQFF.

The chain has TRBV2 and TRBJ1-2, with 7 bases identical to TRBD1. CDR1 and CDR2 (germline): SNHLY, FYNNEI. The CDR3 is 14 residues long. Trimming cost V 2 bases and J 8 bases; bases outside gene matches: 8. The CDR3 region has the DNA TGTGCCAGCAGTGAAAGAGACAGGGTGGAAGGCTACACCTTC. It translates to CASSERDRVEGYTF. Looking up the rest from reference TRBV2 and TRBJ1-2 gives the full variable domain: EPEVTQTPSHQVTQMGQEVILRCVPISNHLYFYWYRQILGQKVEFLVSFYNNEISEKSEIFDDQFSVERPDGSNFTLKIRSTKLEDSAMYFCASSERDRVEGYTFGSGTRLTVV.

J is TRBJ2-3 and V is TRBV10-2; 12 bases are shared with TRBD2. Germline V gives CDR1 WSHSY, CDR2 SAAADI. CDR3 size: 20 residues. V lost 4 bases to trimming and J lost 0 bases; unmatched junction nucleotides: 14. This CDR3 reads CASSGTSGDFLTLSTDTQYF. CDR3 in DNA: TGCGCCAGCAGTGGGACTAGCGGGGATTTTTTAACATTGAGCACAGATACGCAGTATTTT.

The chain has TRBV7-9 and TRBJ2-5; D perhaps matches TRBD1 (6 bases). Germline V gene data show CDR1 as SEHNR and CDR2 as FQNEAQ (reference sequence). The CDR3 sequence is 15 residues long. Trimming removed 3 bases at V and 1 base at J, with 12 bases between. The CDR3 spells CASSFHGQTQETQYF. The CDR3 DNA reads as TGTGCCAGCAGCTTCCACGGACAGACCCAAGAGACCCAGTACTTC.

CDR3 sequence (DNA): TGCGCCAGCAGCTTGGCCGGGACAGGGGGCTTTGGGAACACTGAAGCTTTCTTT. This codes for CASSLAGTGGFGNTEAFF. This chain joins TRBV5-1 and TRBJ1-1; 12 bases agree with TRBD1. V shed 0 bases and J 1 base; nucleotides not matched to a gene: 7. Germline V CDR1 and CDR2: SGHRS, YFSETQ. The CDR3 totals 18 residues.

The chain recombines TRBV19 with TRBJ1-1; TRBD1 matches at 9 bases. V shed 5 bases, J shed 10 bases, and the junction held 5 bases outside the gene matches. Germline V gene sequence: CDR1 LNHDA, CDR2 SQIVND (reference sequence). This CDR3 spans 12 amino acids. Written as DNA, the CDR3 is TGTGCCAGTAGTCAAACAGGGGGCAGAGCTTTCTTT. Amino acids: CASSQTGGRAFF.

This sequence joins TRBV6-1 and TRBJ1-2; D not certain. The germline V gene encodes CDR1 MNHNS and CDR2 SASEGT. Deletions cut 5 bases from V and 0 bases from J, with 10 bases between. CDR3 length: 14 residues. In DNA form, the CDR3 reads TGTGCCAGCAGTCCCGACACCTCTAACTATGGCTACACCTTC. Residues: CASSPDTSNYGYTF.

This clone occurred a few times. The chain couples TRBV2 to TRBJ1-5, with D possibly TRBD1 on 6 matching bases. The CDR3 runs to 13 residues. Germline assignment: CDR1 SNHLY and CDR2 FYNNEI. V shed 0 bases and J shed 11 bases, with 11 bases lying between them. CDR3 loop: CASSEAYEGAQHF. CDR3 nucleotides: TGTGCCAGCAGTGAAGCGTACGAGGGGGCCCAGCATTTT.

The V and J genes are TRBV5-1 and TRBJ2-7, with 8 nucleotides matching TRBD1. The ends lost 3 bases at V and 7 bases at J; junction bases unmatched: 15. Germline loops: CDR1 SGHRS, CDR2 YFSETQ. The CDR3 totals 16 residues. This chain's CDR3 is CASSSHRQGPKGEQYV. In DNA, the CDR3 is TGCGCCAGCAGCTCCCATAGACAGGGGCCCAAAGGGGAGCAGTACGTC.

The gene calls are TRBV4-1 and TRBJ2-7; 7 nucleotides align to TRBD1. CDR1 is MGHRA and CDR2 is YSYEKL in the germline V gene. V was pared by 8 bases and J by 4 bases, with 8 bases of the junction left unmatched. The CDR3 runs 13 residues. CDR3 region: CASLGGRAYEQYV. CDR3 sequence (DNA): TGCGCCAGCCTAGGGGGCAGGGCTTACGAGCAGTACGTC.

In nucleotides, the CDR3 is TGTGCCTGGAGGAAGAGGGGCACAGATACGCAGTATTTT. This codes for CAWRKRGTDTQYF. The J gene is TRBJ2-3, the V gene TRBV30, with a tentative D call TRBD2 (5 bases). CDR1 GTSNPN and CDR2 SVGIG come from the germline V gene (reference sequence). Between the trimmed V and J ends, which lost 3 bases and 1 base, there was a span of 8 bases. The CDR3 loop spans 13 amino acids.

V and J are TRBV6-2 or TRBV6-3 and TRBJ2-7, with D perhaps matching TRBD1 (6 bases). V was shortened by 5 bases and J by 2 bases, with 10 bases between the two germline ends. This CDR3 has 13 amino acids. The germline V gene encodes CDR1 MNHEY and CDR2 SVGEGT. The CDR3 here is CASSRTGTYEQYV. The CDR3 DNA follows: TGTGCCAGCAGTAGAACAGGGACCTACGAGCAGTACGTC.

This chain connects TRBV28 to TRBJ1-2; no clear D gene. V was pared by 3 bases and J by 7 bases, with 9 bases between. Looked up from germline, CDR1 is MDHEN and CDR2 is SYDVKM. This CDR3 has 12 amino acids. Written as DNA, the CDR3 is TGTGCCAGCAGTTTTGTCCTCTCTGGCTACACCTTC. The encoded protein is CASSFVLSGYTF.

V and J are TRBV28 and TRBJ2-7, with 9 bases lining up with TRBD1. V shed 5 bases, J shed 3 bases, and the junction held 8 bases outside the gene matches. The length of the CDR3 is 15 residues. The germline gives CDR1 MDHEN, CDR2 SYDVKM. Here the CDR3 reads CASSETGGHFYEQYV. CDR3 DNA: TGTGCCAGCAGTGAAACAGGGGGCCATTTCTACGAGCAGTACGTC.

The CDR3 here is CASSLWGSGGEYEQFF. The CDR3, as DNA: TGTGCCAGCAGTTTATGGGGTAGCGGGGGGGAGTATGAGCAGTTCTTC. The chain links TRBV28 to TRBJ2-1, with TRBD2 identical over 11 bases. V shed 0 bases and J 8 bases; nucleotides not matched to a gene: 6. CDR1 and CDR2 (germline): MDHEN, SYDVKM. CDR3 size: 16 residues.

The chain combines TRBV12-3 or TRBV12-4 with TRBJ1-1; the D is unclear. The CDR3 runs 12 residues. V was cut by 4 bases and J by 3 bases, with 6 bases left in between. This CDR3 reads CASSYGDTEAFF. Written as DNA, the CDR3 is TGTGCCAGCAGTTACGGGGACACTGAAGCTTTCTTT.